What follows are 17 T cell receptor beta chains derived from one specimen sequenced in a study of vaccination and CD4 T cells after COVID-19. Sequenced with the Oncomine TCR Beta short-read assay was DNA taken from cultured CD4+ T cells. MiXCR, run by TCRdb on the PCR reads, gives a single entry per CDR3 protein. The sample has approximately 7,300 distinct CDR3 sequences; roughly 35% are singletons. As for treatment: roughly 10-day PBMC culture with coronavirus spike peptide pools or control peptides (ViraFEST assay). The unexposed donor's CD4+ T cells were collected before the COVID-19 pandemic (2011-2018). These receptors' antigens are unknown. The sample was CD4+ T cells from blood, cultured in vitro. The receptors shown here come from a human donor in good health.

The chain uses TRBV7-9 and TRBJ1-4; possibly TRBD1 for D (5 bases). Trimming cost V 3 bases and J 6 bases, with 26 bases left between them. Germline V gene sequence: CDR1 SEHNR, CDR2 FQNEAQ (reference sequence). The CDR3 sequence is 19 residues long. The CDR3 here is CASSFRAPGGYGHDEKLFF. DNA for the CDR3: TGTGCCAGCAGCTTTCGTGCTCCGGGGGGATACGGACATGATGAAAAACTGTTTTTT.

The CDR3 DNA reads TGTGCCACCGCCCAGAACACCGGGGAGCTGTTTTTT. It specifies CATAQNTGELFF. The chain has TRBV24-1 and TRBJ2-2, with D unresolved. This CDR3 spans 12 amino acids. The germline CDR1 and CDR2 sequences are KGHDR and SFDVKD. Trimming cost V 9 bases and J 1 base, with 5 bases left between them.

In DNA, the CDR3 is TGTGCCAGTAGTATAGGGGGACAGGGCGTGGGCTACACCTTC. It encodes CASSIGGQGVGYTF. The V and J genes are TRBV19 and TRBJ1-2; TRBD1 aligns across 9 bases. Germline V lookup: CDR1 LNHDA, CDR2 SQIVND (reference sequence). The V gene end was trimmed by 1 base and the J gene end by 8 bases; junction bases not matched to a gene: 5. This CDR3 comprises 14 residues. Full variable domain (remainder filled in from reference TRBV19 and TRBJ1-2): DGGITQSPKYLFRKEGQNVTLSCEQNLNHDAMYWYRQDPGQGLRLIYYSQIVNDFQKGDIAEGYSVSREKKESFPLTVTSAQKNPTAFYLCASSIGGQGVGYTFGSGTRLTVV.

This clonotype was observed a few times. This rearrangement joins TRBV6-4 to TRBJ2-2; D call uncertain. V lost 0 bases, J lost 4 bases, and 3 bases lay in between. Germline V lookup: CDR1 MRHNA, CDR2 SNTAGT. This CDR3 is 13 amino acids long. DNA of the CDR3: TGTGCCAGCAGTGACTCTAGCACCGGGGAGCTGTTTTTT. It yields the protein CASSDSSTGELFF.

The rearrangement links TRBV20-1 to TRBJ1-5; a possible D gene is TRBD1 (5 bases). Germline assignment: CDR1 DFQATT and CDR2 SNEGSKA (reference sequence). This CDR3 comprises 13 residues. DNA for the CDR3: TGCAGCAGTGGGGGGAGGGGACTTCAGCCCCAGCATTTT. Amino acids: CSSGGRGLQPQHF.

The chain is built from TRBV7-3 and TRBJ2-6; 10 positions match TRBD1. CDR1 and CDR2 from the germline V gene are SGHTA and FQGTGA. The J segment lost 1 base and the V segment lost 6 bases, leaving 6 bases of the junction unmatched. This CDR3 is built from 17 residues. CDR3 sequence reads: CASSSGTGVSGANVLTF. The CDR3 region has the DNA TGTGCCAGCAGTTCCGGGACAGGGGTGTCTGGGGCCAACGTCCTGACTTTC.

In its sample, this clonotype was seen a few times. The chain links TRBV10-3 to TRBJ1-2; maybe TRBD1 (5 bases). This CDR3 is 13 amino acids long. Germline V gives CDR1 ENHRY, CDR2 SYGVKD. V lost 2 bases, J lost 4 bases, and 8 bases lay in between. CDR3 DNA sequence: TGTGCCATCAGTGAGGAGGGGCTCTATGGCTACACCTTC. Translation gives CAISEEGLYGYTF.

This clonotype is categorized as medium-sized. The chain recombines TRBV2 with TRBJ2-7; D remains unclear. The V end lost 6 bases, the J end lost 7 bases, and 16 bases lay between the germline ends. This CDR3 region has 13 residues. CDR1 is SNHLY and CDR2 is FYNNEI in the germline V gene. The CDR3 reads CASSLQVVPEQYF. CDR3 bases: TGTGCCAGCAGCCTACAAGTGGTCCCAGAGCAGTACTTC.

Here the CDR3 reads CASSLISPEAYNEQFF. The DNA for the CDR3 is TGTGCCAGCAGCTTAATCTCCCCCGAGGCCTACAATGAGCAGTTCTTC. V is TRBV11-2 and J is TRBJ2-1; D gene ambiguous. With 2 bases removed from V and 2 bases from J, the gap between germline ends came to 13 bases. Germline assignment: CDR1 SGHAT and CDR2 FQNNGV. The CDR3 has 16 amino acids.

In this sample, this clonotype is medium-sized. The rearrangement uses TRBV7-6 and TRBJ1-3, with D maybe TRBD1 (6 bases). V shed 5 bases and J shed 1 base, with 9 bases lying between them. The CDR3 contains 14 residues. Per the germline V gene, CDR1 is SGHVS and CDR2 is FNYEAQ. The chain's CDR3 is CASSPGTSGNTIYF. In DNA form, the CDR3 reads TGTGCCAGCAGCCCCGGGACATCTGGAAACACCATATATTTT.

This chain joins TRBV9 and TRBJ1-1; tentatively, D is TRBD1 (6 bases). Per germline, CDR1 SGDLS and CDR2 YYNGEE. There are 16 residues in the CDR3. With 3 bases removed from V and 7 bases from J, the gap between germline ends came to 22 bases. The CDR3 reads CASSAHLGRGRDEAFF. The CDR3, as DNA: TGTGCCAGCAGCGCCCACCTAGGCAGGGGCAGGGATGAAGCTTTCTTT.

The CDR3 is CASVQGPYQPQHF. In DNA form, the CDR3 reads TGTGCCAGCGTGCAGGGCCCATATCAGCCCCAGCATTTT. This chain uses TRBV12-3 or TRBV12-4 with TRBJ1-5, with D maybe TRBD1 (5 bases). The CDR3 contains 13 residues. Trimming removed 8 bases at V and 5 bases at J, with 13 bases between.

The chain uses TRBV30 and TRBJ2-1; possible D gene TRBD2, 5 bases. The CDR3 extends over 15 amino acids. Trimming took 0 bases from V and 8 from J, leaving 17 bases between them. Germline lookup yields CDR1 GTSNPN and CDR2 SVGIG (reference sequence). This chain's CDR3 is CAWSVLGGAFDEQFF. DNA of the CDR3: TGTGCCTGGAGTGTACTAGGCGGTGCGTTCGATGAGCAGTTCTTC.

The CDR3 nucleotides read TGTGCCAGCAGCGCCTCTCGGGGACTAGGCGGTTCACCCCTCCACTTT. It translates to CASSASRGLGGSPLHF. The V and J genes are TRBV9 and TRBJ1-6; D perhaps matches TRBD1 (5 bases). Looked up from germline, CDR1 is SGDLS and CDR2 is YYNGEE. The V gene lost 3 bases and the J gene lost 9 bases, with 19 bases spanning the gap. This CDR3 is 16 amino acids long.

V usage is TRBV6-5 and J usage is TRBJ2-7; D tentatively fits TRBD1 or TRBD2 (6 bases each). V lost 0 bases and J lost 4, with 10 bases in between. Germline loops: CDR1 MNHEY, CDR2 SVGAGI. This CDR3 comprises 14 residues. The CDR3: CASSYSTGGYEQYF. The CDR3 DNA sequence: TGTGCCAGCAGTTACTCGACAGGAGGGTACGAGCAGTACTTC.

This clonotype was seen a handful of times. The chain is built from TRBV5-1 and TRBJ1-2, with TRBD1 matching over 9 bases. This CDR3 is 14 amino acids long. The germline gives CDR1 SGHRS, CDR2 YFSETQ. After removal of 0 bases from V and 6 bases from J, the junction contained 3 bases not matched to a gene. This CDR3 is CASSLEGTGNGYTF. CDR3 bases: TGCGCCAGCAGCTTGGAAGGGACAGGGAATGGCTACACCTTC.

V and J are TRBV6-1 and TRBJ2-5; 14 bases agree with TRBD2. The CDR3 spans 18 residues. Germline loops: CDR1 MNHNS, CDR2 SASEGT. V was clipped by 7 bases and J by 3 bases; unmatched bases: 13. In nucleotides, the CDR3 is TGTGCCAGCACCCTCTGGGGGGGGACTAGCGGGGGAGAAGAGACCCAGTACTTC. Translation: CASTLWGGTSGGEETQYF.